This TCR beta chain was captured by sequencing in a study of shared clonotypes between healthy human individuals. The wider study: A few men and a couple of women, aged 18 to 49, were donors. Broader study findings: Only blood samples were collected, and tissue repertoires likely differ.

The sample holds one count of this clone. Its cognate antigen is unknown. The assay was immunoSEQ multiplex PCR, and TCRdb's table has in-frame clones only and misses some. There are some 1.1 million clones in the sample; around 77% occur only once, and almost 0.9% lies in the top ten. In germline, CDR1 is ENHRY, CDR2 SYGVKD. The CDR3 extends over 15 amino acids. Germline trimming cut 8 bases from V and 8 bases from J; bases unmatched to any gene: 14. This chain joins TRBV10-3 and TRBJ2-1; 8 bases are a match to TRBD2. The sample was memory CD4+ T cells from PBMCs. Regarding subset: CD45RA-negative fraction. This sequence was found in a man younger than 30 in good health. Some clones in this sample may be carry-over from other donors' samples. The CDR3 DNA is TGTGCCATCTCAGATAGGACTAGCAGCCTCGATGAGCAGTTCTTC. Its translation is CAISDRTSSLDEQFF.